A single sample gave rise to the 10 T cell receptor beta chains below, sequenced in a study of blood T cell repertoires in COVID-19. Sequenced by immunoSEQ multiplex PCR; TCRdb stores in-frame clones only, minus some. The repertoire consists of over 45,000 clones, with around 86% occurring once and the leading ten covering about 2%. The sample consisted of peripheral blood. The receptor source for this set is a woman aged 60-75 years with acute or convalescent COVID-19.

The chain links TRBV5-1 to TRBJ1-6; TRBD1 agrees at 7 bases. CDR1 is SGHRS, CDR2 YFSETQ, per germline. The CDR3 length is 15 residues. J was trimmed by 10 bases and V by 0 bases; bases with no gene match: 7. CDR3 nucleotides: TGCGCCAGCAGCTTGGCAGACAGGGTAGGATCACCCCTCCACTTT. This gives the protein CASSLADRVGSPLHF.

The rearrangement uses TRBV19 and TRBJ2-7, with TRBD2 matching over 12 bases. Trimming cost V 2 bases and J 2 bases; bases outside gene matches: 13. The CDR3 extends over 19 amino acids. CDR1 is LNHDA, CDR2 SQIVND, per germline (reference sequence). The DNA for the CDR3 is TGTGCCAGTAGTATAAGCCGGACTAGCGGGGCTTCTGATACCTACGAGCAGTACTTC. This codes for CASSISRTSGASDTYEQYF.

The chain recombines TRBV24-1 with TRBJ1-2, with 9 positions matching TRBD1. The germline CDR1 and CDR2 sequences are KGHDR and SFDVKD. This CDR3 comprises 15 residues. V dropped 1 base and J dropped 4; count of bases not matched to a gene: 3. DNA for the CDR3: TGTGCCACCAGTGATTTCGACAGGGGGGGCTATGGCTACACCTTC. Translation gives CATSDFDRGGYGYTF.

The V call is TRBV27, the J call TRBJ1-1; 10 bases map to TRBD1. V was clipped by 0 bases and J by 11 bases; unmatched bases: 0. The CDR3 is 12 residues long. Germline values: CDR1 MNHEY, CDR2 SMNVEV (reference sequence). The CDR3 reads CASSLSGQGAFF. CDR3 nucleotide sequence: TGTGCCAGCAGTTTATCGGGACAGGGGGCTTTCTTT.

The CDR3 spells CASSQDRRGVTGELFF. The CDR3 DNA sequence: TGCGCCAGCAGCCAAGATCGGCGGGGAGTAACCGGGGAGCTGTTTTTT. V and J are TRBV4-1 and TRBJ2-2, with D tentatively TRBD2 (6 bases). V shed 0 bases and J shed 5 bases, with 13 bases lying between them. The CDR3 loop spans 16 amino acids. Germline V lookup: CDR1 MGHRA, CDR2 YSYEKL.

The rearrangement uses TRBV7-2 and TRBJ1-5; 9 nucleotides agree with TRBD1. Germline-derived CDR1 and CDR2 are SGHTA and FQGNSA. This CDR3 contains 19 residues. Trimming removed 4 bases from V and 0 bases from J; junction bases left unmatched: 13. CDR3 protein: CASSSPRDRAGDSNQPQHF. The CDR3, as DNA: TGTGCCAGCAGCTCCCCCCGGGACAGGGCTGGGGATAGCAATCAGCCCCAGCATTTT.

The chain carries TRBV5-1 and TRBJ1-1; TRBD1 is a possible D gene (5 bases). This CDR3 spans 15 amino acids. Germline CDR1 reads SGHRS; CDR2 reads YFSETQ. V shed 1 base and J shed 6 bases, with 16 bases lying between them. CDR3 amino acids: CASSLSTTGDSEAFF. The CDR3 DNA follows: TGCGCCAGCAGCTTGTCAACAACTGGGGACTCTGAAGCTTTCTTT.

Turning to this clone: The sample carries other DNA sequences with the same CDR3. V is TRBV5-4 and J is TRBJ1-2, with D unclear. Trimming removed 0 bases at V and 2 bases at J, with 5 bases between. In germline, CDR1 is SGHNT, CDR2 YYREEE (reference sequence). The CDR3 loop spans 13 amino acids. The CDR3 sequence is CASSLGQNYGYTF. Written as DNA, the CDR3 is TGTGCCAGCAGCTTGGGGCAGAACTATGGCTACACCTTC.

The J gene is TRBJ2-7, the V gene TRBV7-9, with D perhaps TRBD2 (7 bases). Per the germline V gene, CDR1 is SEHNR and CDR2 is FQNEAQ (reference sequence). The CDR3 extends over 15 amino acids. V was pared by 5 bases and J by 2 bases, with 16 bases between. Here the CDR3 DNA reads TGTGCCAGCAGCCGAGGGAGGGGGGGCGCCTACGAGCAGTACTTC. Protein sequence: CASSRGRGGAYEQYF.

The CDR3 nucleotides are TGCGCCAGCAGCTTGGCACGGGCGGGTGAGCAGTTCTTC. Amino acids: CASSLARAGEQFF. The rearrangement joins TRBV5-1 to TRBJ2-1; perhaps TRBD2 as D (5 bases). The V end was cut by 0 bases, the J end by 9 bases, with 10 bases between. CDR3 length: 13 residues. Germline V lookup: CDR1 SGHRS, CDR2 YFSETQ.